The next 29 T cell receptor beta chains were all read from a single sample in a study of shared clonotypes between healthy human individuals. Generated by immunoSEQ multiplex PCR, the TCRdb table keeps only in-frame clones and is missing some. The top ten clones hold 0.6% to 0.75% of a sample with about 1.1 million clones, 75% to 85% of them seen once. What was sequenced was memory CD4+ T cells from PBMCs. Subset: CD45RA-negative fraction. The receptors were gathered from a man between 18 and 35 years old in good health. Some clones in this sample may be carry-over from other donors' samples.

CDR3 protein: CASRKPIGQLYGYTF. CDR3 in DNA: TGTGCCAGCAGAAAGCCAATAGGACAGCTCTATGGCTACACCTTC. V and J are TRBV28 and TRBJ1-2; tentative D call: TRBD1 (6 bases). The ends were cut back, 6 bases at V and 4 bases at J, with 18 bases in the middle. Germline V gene lookup returns CDR1 MDHEN and CDR2 SYDVKM. The CDR3 has 15 residues.

Turning to this clone: Distinct nucleotide sequences in the sample also encode this CDR3. The J gene is TRBJ2-1, the V gene TRBV20-1; a possible D gene is TRBD2 (5 bases). The CDR3 loop spans 11 amino acids. Trimming took 7 bases from V and 4 from J, leaving 8 bases between them. Germline CDR1 reads DFQATT; CDR2 reads SNEGSKA (reference sequence). CDR3 protein: CSVRGYNEQFF. The CDR3 DNA reads TGCAGTGTTCGCGGGTACAATGAGCAGTTCTTC.

This rearrangement joins TRBV2 to TRBJ2-6; D unresolved. Trimming pared 7 bases from V and 10 bases from J, leaving 14 bases between. Germline-derived CDR1 and CDR2 are SNHLY and FYNNEI. This CDR3 spans 13 amino acids. The CDR3 here is CASIPPGINVLTF. The DNA of the CDR3 is TGTGCCAGCATCCCCCCGGGCATTAACGTCCTGACTTTC.

In its sample, this clone was seen once. The chain employs TRBV10-1 and TRBJ2-3, with 10 bases matching TRBD2. This CDR3 spans 13 amino acids. Trimming at V came to 10 bases and at J to 5 bases, leaving 6 bases not matched to a gene. CDR1 WNHNN and CDR2 SYGVQD come from the germline V gene (reference sequence). The CDR3 here is CATGTSERDTQYF. CDR3 coding DNA: TGCGCCACCGGGACTAGCGAGAGAGATACGCAGTATTTT.

The chain couples TRBV27 to TRBJ1-1; TRBD1 agrees at 7 bases. The V gene's germline CDR1 is MNHEY and CDR2 SMNVEV (reference sequence). This CDR3 is 15 amino acids long. J lost 5 bases, V lost 5 bases, and 11 bases had no gene match. The CDR3 loop is CASSPRQGKKTEAFF. The CDR3 DNA sequence: TGTGCCAGCAGTCCCAGACAGGGTAAGAAGACTGAAGCTTTCTTT.

The chain is built from TRBV27 and TRBJ1-5; tentative D call: TRBD1 (6 bases). Per the germline V gene, CDR1 is MNHEY and CDR2 is SMNVEV (reference sequence). This CDR3 spans 15 amino acids. V was trimmed by 5 bases and J by 5 bases, leaving 16 bases between them. CDR3 nucleotides: TGTGCCAGCAGTCTCAAGGGGGGGAATCATCAGCCCCAGCATTTT. Translated: CASSLKGGNHQPQHF.

The chain joins TRBV11-2 to TRBJ2-5; D assignment may be TRBD1 or TRBD2 (5 bases each). The CDR3 has 17 amino acids. CDR1 is SGHAT, CDR2 FQNNGV, per germline. The V and J ends lost 2 bases and 2 bases respectively, with 18 bases between them. The CDR3 loop reads CASSLIPRRDRQETQYF. The CDR3 DNA is TGTGCCAGCAGCTTAATCCCTCGAAGGGACCGGCAAGAGACCCAGTACTTC.

This rearrangement joins TRBV18 to TRBJ1-5, with D hard to call. The ends were cut back, 3 bases at V and 7 bases at J, with 10 bases in the middle. The germline V gene encodes CDR1 KGHSH and CDR2 LQKENI. This CDR3 is 13 amino acids long. This CDR3 reads CASSPHWSQPQHF. The CDR3 coding sequence is TGTGCCAGCTCACCTCATTGGTCGCAGCCCCAGCATTTT.

A note on this clone: A read error may explain this, as a much larger clone is one base away. Other DNA variants within this sample encode the same CDR3. The V call is TRBV29-1, the J call TRBJ2-2; TRBD1 matches at 11 bases. V was pared by 7 bases and J by 5 bases, with 6 bases of the junction left unmatched. This CDR3 has 14 residues. Germline CDR1 reads SQVTM; CDR2 reads ANQGSEA. In DNA form, the CDR3 reads TGCAGCGCCGGACAGGGGGCAAGAACCGGGGAGCTGTTTTTT. Amino acids: CSAGQGARTGELFF.

The CDR3 region is CASSLGTGGAVETQYF. CDR3 DNA: TGTGCCAGCAGCTTAGGGACAGGGGGCGCGGTAGAGACCCAGTACTTC. The chain uses TRBV7-8 and TRBJ2-5; 11 bases line up with TRBD1. J lost 4 bases, V lost 1 base, and 5 bases had no gene match. Per the germline V gene, CDR1 is SGHVS and CDR2 is FQNEAQ. This CDR3 has 16 amino acids.

The chain uses TRBV29-1 and TRBJ2-3, with a weak D call TRBD1 (6 bases). Germline lookup yields CDR1 SQVTM and CDR2 ANQGSEA. The V end was cut by 7 bases, the J end by 2 bases, with 10 bases between. CDR3 length: 12 amino acids. The chain's CDR3 is CSAGDNTDTQYF. The DNA for the CDR3 is TGCAGCGCCGGGGACAACACAGATACGCAGTATTTT.

This chain joins TRBV4-3 and TRBJ2-1; no clear D gene. The CDR3 sequence is 15 residues long. The V gene lost 1 base and the J gene lost 10 bases, with 17 bases spanning the gap. The V gene's germline CDR1 is LGHNA and CDR2 YSLEER. The CDR3 is CASSQVHYQESEQFF. CDR3 bases: TGCGCCAGCAGCCAAGTACACTACCAGGAGAGCGAGCAGTTCTTC.

This clone has more than one count but fewer than ten. J is TRBJ1-1 and V is TRBV6-5; 9 positions match TRBD1. CDR1 is MNHEY and CDR2 is SVGAGI in the germline V gene. The CDR3 consists of 14 residues. V lost 5 bases to trimming and J lost 1 base; unmatched junction nucleotides: 2. CDR3 in DNA: TGTGCCAGCAGTAAGGGACAGGGGAACACTGAAGCTTTCTTT. Its translation: CASSKGQGNTEAFF.

Only one count was recorded for this clone. The chain has TRBV18 and TRBJ1-1; D is ambiguous. V shed 3 bases and J shed 2 bases, with 10 bases lying between them. CDR3 length: 14 amino acids. CDR1 is KGHSH, CDR2 LQKENI, per germline. In DNA, the CDR3 is TGTGCCAGCTCACCGCGGGGAGTTAACACTGAAGCTTTCTTT. Encoded protein: CASSPRGVNTEAFF.

This CDR3 is CASSFGGATEQFF. Written as DNA, the CDR3 is TGTGCCAGCAGTTTTGGGGGGGCGACTGAGCAGTTCTTC. The chain couples TRBV27 to TRBJ2-1, with D tentatively TRBD2 (7 bases). Trimming took off 3 bases at V and 9 bases at J, with 12 bases between the two ends. The CDR3 extends over 13 amino acids. In germline, CDR1 is MNHEY, CDR2 SMNVEV (reference sequence).

This rearrangement joins TRBV4-1 to TRBJ2-7, with 8 bases matching TRBD1. With 3 bases clipped from V and 4 bases from J, the junction kept 2 bases outside the gene matches. The CDR3 is made up of 13 amino acids. CDR1 is MGHRA, CDR2 YSYEKL, per germline. DNA of the CDR3: TGCGCCAGCAGCCAGGACAGGGATTACGAGCAGTACTTC. It specifies CASSQDRDYEQYF.

This clone showed up just a few times. This chain connects TRBV7-9 to TRBJ1-2; D is ambiguous. Trimming stripped 2 bases from V and 3 bases from J, with 7 bases between. Germline assignment: CDR1 SEHNR and CDR2 FQNEAQ (reference sequence). The CDR3 is made up of 13 amino acids. This chain's CDR3 is CASSLLPDYGYTF. The DNA for the CDR3 is TGTGCCAGCAGCTTATTACCGGACTATGGCTACACCTTC.

This clone was observed a handful of times. The J gene is TRBJ2-3, the V gene TRBV18; a weak D match, TRBD1 (5 bases). Trimming shortened V by 1 base and J by 4 bases, and 12 bases separated the two germline ends. This CDR3 spans 15 amino acids. Germline V gene sequence: CDR1 KGHSH, CDR2 LQKENI. This CDR3 reads CASSPLTAGADTQYF. The CDR3 DNA sequence: TGTGCCAGCTCACCACTGACAGCTGGAGCAGATACGCAGTATTTT.

This chain links TRBV5-1 with TRBJ2-7; 11 bases agree with TRBD2. The J call is uncertain, as TRBJ2-1 better fits the DNA end. The CDR3 totals 15 residues. In germline, CDR1 is SGHRS, CDR2 YFSETQ. CDR3 in DNA: TGCGCCAGCGAACTATCCGGGACTAGCGGCAATGAGCAGTTCTTC. This encodes CASELSGTSGNEQFF.

The chain couples TRBV19 to TRBJ1-1; D is ambiguous. CDR1 is LNHDA and CDR2 is SQIVND in the germline V gene (reference sequence). V was shortened by 7 bases and J by 1 base, with 10 bases between the two germline ends. CDR3 length: 13 amino acids. CDR3 DNA: TGTGCCAGTACTACACGGGAGAACACTGAAGCTTTCTTT. This gives the protein CASTTRENTEAFF. The full variable domain, with the rest looked up from reference TRBV19 and TRBJ1-1, is DGGITQSPKYLFRKEGQNVTLSCEQNLNHDAMYWYRQDPGQGLRLIYYSQIVNDFQKGDIAEGYSVSREKKESFPLTVTSAQKNPTAFYLCASTTRENTEAFFGQGTRLTVV.

This chain links TRBV6-6 with TRBJ1-4, with D hard to call. This CDR3 contains 14 residues. With 6 bases removed from V and 3 bases from J, the gap between germline ends came to 11 bases. Germline V gene data show CDR1 as MNHNY and CDR2 as SVGAGI (reference sequence). DNA of the CDR3: TGTGCCAGCAGCCCCCTCGGTCCTAATGAAAAACTGTTTTTT. This encodes CASSPLGPNEKLFF.

The chain joins TRBV6-1 to TRBJ1-2; no definite D call. The CDR3 runs 14 residues. In germline, CDR1 is MNHNS, CDR2 SASEGT. V dropped 6 bases and J dropped 3 bases, with 14 bases sitting between them. CDR3 DNA sequence: TGTGCCAGCAGCGGCTCGGGGAGGGACTATGGCTACACCTTC. This gives the protein CASSGSGRDYGYTF.

The chain is built from TRBV28 and TRBJ2-7; 7 nucleotides match TRBD1. The CDR3 is 15 residues long. V lost 6 bases, J lost 2 bases, and 10 bases stayed unmatched. Germline CDR1 MDHEN, CDR2 SYDVKM. CDR3 residues: CASRLQPGQTYEQYF. CDR3 DNA: TGTGCCAGCAGACTCCAACCGGGACAGACCTACGAGCAGTACTTC.

The chain couples TRBV9 to TRBJ2-4; 7 bases line up with TRBD2. Germline V gives CDR1 SGDLS, CDR2 YYNGEE. Germline trimming cut 4 bases from V and 0 bases from J; bases unmatched to any gene: 13. The CDR3 extends over 18 amino acids. This chain's CDR3 is CASSPEVPGGLAKNIQYF. The CDR3 DNA is TGTGCCAGCAGCCCCGAGGTCCCGGGGGGATTAGCCAAAAACATTCAGTACTTC.

The genes are TRBV19 and TRBJ1-2; 12 bases map to TRBD1. Per germline, CDR1 LNHDA and CDR2 SQIVND (reference sequence). The V segment lost 7 bases and the J segment 5 bases; nucleotides outside the gene matches: 8. This CDR3 is 15 amino acids long. CDR3 sequence (DNA): TGTGCCAGTACCACCGGGACAGGGGGCTGGTATGGCTACACCTTC. This gives the protein CASTTGTGGWYGYTF.

This clone was counted a few times. The chain couples TRBV30 to TRBJ2-7; no definite D call. The CDR3 length is 14 residues. Germline V gene sequence: CDR1 GTSNPN, CDR2 SVGIG (reference sequence). Trimming removed 2 bases at V and 2 bases at J, with 13 bases between. DNA for the CDR3: TGTGCCTGGAGTCGGAGTCTTCCCCCCTACGAGCAGTACTTC. Its translation is CAWSRSLPPYEQYF.

This clone was counted ten times or more. J is TRBJ1-5 and V is TRBV7-9; the match to TRBD1 covers 9 bases. The CDR3 extends over 15 amino acids. With 5 bases clipped from V and 4 bases from J, the junction kept 6 bases outside the gene matches. Germline V CDR1 and CDR2: SEHNR, FQNEAQ (reference sequence). CDR3 amino acids: CASSTGTGLNQPQHF. The CDR3 DNA is TGTGCCAGCAGCACCGGGACAGGGTTGAATCAGCCCCAGCATTTT.

The chain couples TRBV5-1 to TRBJ2-4; D unclear. Germline V gene data show CDR1 as SGHRS and CDR2 as YFSETQ. Deletions cut 7 bases from V and 8 bases from J, with 16 bases between. This CDR3 has 13 amino acids. The DNA for the CDR3 is TGCGCCAGCTCCGCGATTCCAGAGGACATTCAGTACTTC. Amino acid sequence: CASSAIPEDIQYF. Variable domain in full (rest from reference TRBV5-1 and TRBJ2-4): KAGVTQTPRYLIKTRGQQVTLSCSPISGHRSVSWYQQTPGQGLQFLFEYFSETQRNKGNFPGRFSGRQFSNSRSEMNVSTLELGDSALYLCASSAIPEDIQYFGAGTRLSVL.

The V gene is TRBV10-3, the J gene TRBJ2-7, with D possibly called TRBD1 or TRBD2 (5 bases each). Germline V gene data show CDR1 as ENHRY and CDR2 as SYGVKD. The CDR3 is 12 residues long. V was clipped by 10 bases and J by 3 bases, with 13 bases between them. This CDR3 is CATSERGYEQYF. CDR3 DNA: TGTGCCACCTCGGAGAGGGGCTACGAGCAGTACTTC.